The following is a T cell receptor (beta chain) sequence with its context. Some clones are missing from TCRdb's copy, which holds only in-frame ones; the method was immunoSEQ multiplex PCR. The sample yields around 170,000 clones, about 94% seen once. These data come from a study of control samples from healthy donors and cancer patients. CDR1 and CDR2 from the germline V gene are KGHSH and LQKENI. V was pared by 4 bases and J by 1 base, with 14 bases between. The CDR3 loop spans 16 amino acids. Sample: blood. V gene TRBV18 combines with J gene TRBJ1-5; a possible D gene is TRBD1 (5 bases). This TCR was recovered from a woman in her twenties or thirties in good health. In DNA, the CDR3 is TGTGCCAGCTCACTAGGAACTGGGGCAAGCAATCAGCCCCAGCATTTT. Protein product: CASSLGTGASNQPQHF.